This T cell receptor (beta chain) was sequenced during a study of cytomegalovirus exposure and HLA in healthy donors. Assay used: immunoSEQ multiplex PCR; TCRdb lists only in-frame clones, some missing. The sample gives roughly 80,000 clones, approximately 94% of which show up once; approximately 3.3% is in the top ten. Sequenced input: PBMCs. The receptor was isolated from a woman aged 18-35 years in good health and CMV-seropositive.

CDR3 region: CASKRFSSEETQYF. The CDR3 coding sequence is TGTGCCAGCAAACGGTTTTCCTCCGAAGAGACCCAGTACTTC. V is TRBV19 and J is TRBJ2-5; unclear D gene. Germline CDR1 reads LNHDA; CDR2 reads SQIVND (reference sequence). CDR3 length: 14 residues. Between the trimmed V and J ends, which lost 9 bases and 3 bases, there was a span of 17 bases. The full variable domain, rest sourced from reference TRBV19 and TRBJ2-5, is DGGITQSPKYLFRKEGQNVTLSCEQNLNHDAMYWYRQDPGQGLRLIYYSQIVNDFQKGDIAEGYSVSREKKESFPLTVTSAQKNPTAFYLCASKRFSSEETQYFGPGTRLLVL.